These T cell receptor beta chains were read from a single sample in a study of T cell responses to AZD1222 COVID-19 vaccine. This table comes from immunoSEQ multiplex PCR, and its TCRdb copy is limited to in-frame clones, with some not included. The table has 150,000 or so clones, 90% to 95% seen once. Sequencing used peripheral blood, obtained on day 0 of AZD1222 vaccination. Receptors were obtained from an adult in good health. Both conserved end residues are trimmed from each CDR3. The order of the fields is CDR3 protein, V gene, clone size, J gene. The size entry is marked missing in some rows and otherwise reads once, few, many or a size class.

CDR3: ASSSQTFTGPPGVSYEQY
V: TRBV7-6
size: .
J: TRBJ2-7

CDR3: ASKRRARDYGYT
V: TRBV7-2
size: .
J: TRBJ1-2

CDR3: ASSLVGTYNSPLH
V: TRBV28
size: .
J: TRBJ1-6

CDR3: ASSQGSGGPYNEQF
V: TRBV4-2
size: .
J: TRBJ2-1

CDR3: ASSTGTGVLDEQF
V: TRBV6-5
size: .
J: TRBJ2-1

CDR3: ASSPRVGAGAHTDTQY
V: TRBV7-9
size: once
J: TRBJ2-3

CDR3: ASSPVNPNEQF
V: TRBV4-1
size: once
J: TRBJ2-1

CDR3: ASSSGLRGYT
V: TRBV5-4
size: once
J: TRBJ1-2

CDR3: ASSLFLTDTQY
V: TRBV11-2
size: .
J: TRBJ2-3

CDR3: ASGSLEGYT
V: TRBV28
size: once
J: TRBJ1-2

CDR3: ASSRAGIQEKLF
V: TRBV18
size: .
J: TRBJ1-4

CDR3: ASSVGTAQETQY
V: TRBV5-4
size: .
J: TRBJ2-5

CDR3: ASSPARTTNYGYT
V: TRBV4-3
size: .
J: TRBJ1-2

CDR3: ASSPPSGRTEAF
V: TRBV18
size: .
J: TRBJ1-1

CDR3: AWSAKLVYYGYT
V: TRBV30
size: .
J: TRBJ1-2

CDR3: ASSLQAWTGELF
V: TRBV7-8
size: .
J: TRBJ2-2

CDR3: ASSQEGAGSPEKLF
V: TRBV4-3
size: few
J: TRBJ1-4

CDR3: ASSPEGLAGGRETQY
V: TRBV3-1/TRBV3-2
size: .
J: TRBJ2-5

CDR3: ASSPVLGPPNNSPLH
V: TRBV5-5
size: .
J: TRBJ1-6

CDR3: ASSKGYRNTEAF
V: TRBV19
size: .
J: TRBJ1-1

CDR3: ASSITLAGLQETQY
V: TRBV5-1
size: once
J: TRBJ2-5

CDR3: ASSLGTRVDTQY
V: TRBV5-1
size: .
J: TRBJ2-3

CDR3: ASSLLSQPQH
V: TRBV7-9
size: .
J: TRBJ1-5

CDR3: ASSPRTGGSGTTLH
V: TRBV3-1/TRBV3-2
size: .
J: TRBJ1-6

CDR3: ASSLAVLNTEAF
V: TRBV7-2
size: .
J: TRBJ1-1

CDR3: ASSTPKEVSYNEQF
V: TRBV19
size: .
J: TRBJ2-1

CDR3: ASSLDLGHGYT
V: TRBV11-3
size: .
J: TRBJ1-2

CDR3: ATSRDSPRTDTQY
V: TRBV15
size: .
J: TRBJ2-3

CDR3: ASGLVGTGGWVNTEAF
V: TRBV12-5
size: .
J: TRBJ1-1

CDR3: SIMTDYEQY
V: TRBV29-1
size: .
J: TRBJ2-7

CDR3: ASSLGAGPGNTIY
V: TRBV7-2
size: .
J: TRBJ1-3

CDR3: ASSQEVIDLYGYT
V: TRBV4-3
size: .
J: TRBJ1-2

CDR3: AIASGTYEQY
V: TRBV10-3
size: .
J: TRBJ2-7

CDR3: ASSPRGLGGYGYT
V: TRBV4-3
size: .
J: TRBJ1-2

CDR3: ASSVGGPGTDTQY
V: TRBV9
size: .
J: TRBJ2-3

CDR3: ASSLGTGPTTNEKLF
V: TRBV5-5
size: once
J: TRBJ1-4

CDR3: ASSLSAGTEAF
V: TRBV28
size: .
J: TRBJ1-1

CDR3: ASSNIDGGQVPQH
V: TRBV19
size: .
J: TRBJ1-5

CDR3: SASMDYEQY
V: TRBV20-1
size: .
J: TRBJ2-7

CDR3: ASSRIPGQGAHGVEGYT
V: TRBV4-1
size: .
J: TRBJ1-2

CDR3: ASSPGAGDEKLF
V: TRBV18
size: once
J: TRBJ1-4

CDR3: ASSPSGRGNTIY
V: TRBV7-3
size: .
J: TRBJ1-3

CDR3: ASSIQRGAGGPGEQF
V: TRBV5-4
size: .
J: TRBJ2-1

CDR3: ASSLVLAGVADTQY
V: TRBV5-5
size: .
J: TRBJ2-3

CDR3: ASSQDSQQY
V: TRBV14
size: few
J: TRBJ2-7

CDR3: ASSAAGRRAF
V: TRBV28
size: .
J: TRBJ1-1

CDR3: ASSQDRRDKWYGYT
V: TRBV14
size: .
J: TRBJ1-2

CDR3: ASSLFGGMNTEAF
V: TRBV7-8
size: .
J: TRBJ1-1

CDR3: ASSLHQGSPLH
V: TRBV11-3
size: .
J: TRBJ1-6

CDR3: ASILGGPNTEAF
V: TRBV6-5
size: once
J: TRBJ1-1

CDR3: ASIPILGAGQETQY
V: TRBV7-9
size: .
J: TRBJ2-5

CDR3: ASSRTTAGRRYEQY
V: TRBV19
size: .
J: TRBJ2-7

CDR3: ASSYQDGYT
V: TRBV6-5
size: .
J: TRBJ1-2

CDR3: ASSRILGGQITDTQY
V: TRBV5-5
size: .
J: TRBJ2-3

CDR3: ASGHRDTQETQY
V: TRBV2
size: .
J: TRBJ2-5